This paragraph covers one T cell receptor beta chain sequence. What it binds is not known. The record originates from a study of shared clonotypes between healthy human individuals. Whole-study findings and limits: On the whole, naive subsets had larger estimated richness than memory subsets had.

This CDR3 is 12 amino acids long. Germline values: CDR1 SGHDT, CDR2 YYEEEE. V dropped 6 bases and J dropped 9 bases, with 14 bases sitting between them. Repertoires were generated with immunoSEQ multiplex PCR, while TCRdb's copy carries only in-frame clones and drops some. Of about 1 million clones listed, 75% were seen once; the top ten hold around 1.4%. The specimen was memory CD4+ T cells sorted from blood. As to subset: CD45RA-negative fraction. The TCR comes from a man aged 18 to 30 in good health. The chain is built from TRBV5-6 and TRBJ2-3; no clear D gene. The CDR3 region is CASTIPAGTQYF. The CDR3 bases are TGTGCCAGCACCATTCCGGCCGGCACGCAGTATTTT.